Below, 32 T cell receptor beta chains from the same sample are listed, as sequenced in a study of beta chain features in type 1 diabetes. Reverse transcribing all isolated RNA meant expressed TCRB transcripts were sequenced. Produced via immunoSEQ multiplex PCR; TCRdb's table is partial and in-frame only. The sample has approximately 140,000 clones, less than 9% seen once. Sequencing input: central memory CD4+ T cells from blood. These receptors all come from a woman younger than 45 in good health.

The chain recombines TRBV18 with TRBJ1-4; D is undetermined. Germline V gene sequence: CDR1 KGHSH, CDR2 LQKENI. The CDR3 runs 15 residues. V lost 3 bases and J 1 base, leaving 9 bases between the germline ends. The CDR3 reads CASSPVGGTNEKLFF. The CDR3 DNA follows: TGTGCCAGCTCACCGGTCGGTGGAACTAATGAAAAACTGTTTTTT.

Remarks on this clone: The germline gene is not matched at one end of the junction; a read error may be the cause. The gene calls are TRBV7-7 and TRBJ2-5; possibly TRBD1 for D (5 bases). CDR1 SSHAT and CDR2 FNYEAQ come from the germline V gene (reference sequence). The CDR3 runs to 14 residues. The CDR3 here is CASSLLPGKETQYF. The CDR3 DNA reads as TGTGCTAGCAGCTTGTTACCAGGGAAAGAGACCCAGTACTTC.

In this sample, this clone turned up a few times. This chain uses TRBV2 with TRBJ1-4; TRBD1 is a possible D gene (5 bases). The CDR3 spans 14 residues. Trimming removed 3 bases from V and 7 bases from J, with 12 bases in between. CDR1 and CDR2 from the germline V gene are SNHLY and FYNNEI. CDR3 amino acids: CASSDKGFSEKLFF. Here the CDR3 DNA reads TGTGCCAGCAGTGATAAGGGGTTTAGTGAAAAACTGTTTTTT.

V and J are TRBV15 and TRBJ2-7; D possibly corresponds to TRBD1 (5 bases). In germline, CDR1 is LNHNV, CDR2 YYDKDF (reference sequence). The V end was cut by 5 bases, the J end by 4 bases, with 15 bases between. This CDR3 is built from 14 residues. The CDR3 DNA reads as TGTGCCACCAGCCAGACAGAACATCCGTACGAGCAGTACTTC. Its translation is CATSQTEHPYEQYF.

This clone was seen more than once but under ten times. The J gene is TRBJ1-5, the V gene TRBV7-6; D possibly corresponds to TRBD1 (6 bases). CDR1 and CDR2 (germline): SGHVS, FNYEAQ. The CDR3 has 13 amino acids. Deletions cut 4 bases from V and 9 bases from J, with 13 bases between. CDR3 sequence reads: CASSSQGHGPQHF. The DNA of the CDR3 is TGTGCCAGCAGCTCTCAGGGGCACGGGCCCCAGCATTTT.

This clone showed up just a few times. The chain combines TRBV6-5 with TRBJ1-1, with a tentative D call TRBD1 (6 bases). CDR1 is MNHEY and CDR2 is SVGAGI in the germline V gene. The CDR3 is made up of 14 amino acids. V was clipped by 6 bases and J by 5 bases, with 16 bases between them. The CDR3 reads CASRSRTEGTEAFF. The CDR3 DNA sequence: TGTGCCAGCAGAAGCCGGACAGAAGGAACTGAAGCTTTCTTT.

V is TRBV7-2 and J is TRBJ2-5, with 15 bases lining up with TRBD2. The germline gives CDR1 SGHTA, CDR2 FQGNSA. V trimming: 4 bases; J trimming: 4 bases; junction bases outside the gene matches: 4. The CDR3 extends over 16 amino acids. The CDR3 bases are TGTGCCAGCAGCTCACCGGGACTAGCGGGAGGAGAGACCCAGTACTTC. It yields the protein CASSSPGLAGGETQYF.

In its sample, this clone was seen a few times. The chain has TRBV5-1 and TRBJ1-1; TRBD1 might be the D (5 bases). CDR1 is SGHRS, CDR2 YFSETQ, per germline. V was pared by 10 bases and J by 3 bases, with 13 bases between. CDR3 length: 12 residues. CDR3 residues: CASRASHTEAFF. As DNA, the CDR3 is TGCGCCTCCAGGGCCAGTCACACTGAAGCTTTCTTT.

The V gene is TRBV27, the J gene TRBJ1-1; D is possibly TRBD1 (6 bases). The germline CDR1 and CDR2 sequences are MNHEY and SMNVEV (reference sequence). V gave up 5 bases and J gave up 2 bases, with 15 bases separating them. CDR3 size: 15 residues. CDR3 loop: CASSRMDSLNTEAFF. CDR3 sequence (DNA): TGTGCCAGCAGTCGGATGGACAGCCTAAACACTGAAGCTTTCTTT.

This clone was seen only a few times. This chain joins TRBV27 and TRBJ2-3; D remains unclear. Trimming removed 0 bases at V and 0 bases at J, with 10 bases between. The CDR3 runs to 16 residues. Germline V gene data show CDR1 as MNHEY and CDR2 as SMNVEV (reference sequence). As DNA, the CDR3 is TGTGCCAGCAGTTTATCTTTGTCACAGAGCACAGATACGCAGTATTTT. Residues: CASSLSLSQSTDTQYF.

This clone came up a few times. This chain links TRBV5-8 with TRBJ2-3, with 7 positions matching TRBD2. The CDR3 has 17 amino acids. Per germline, CDR1 SGHTS and CDR2 YDEGEE. Trimming removed 4 bases from V and 8 bases from J; junction bases left unmatched: 19. CDR3 protein: CASSEIRRAGSGPTQYF. CDR3 in DNA: TGTGCCAGCAGCGAGATCAGACGAGCGGGATCCGGTCCTACGCAGTATTTT.

This clone was observed at least ten times. The V and J genes are TRBV7-9 and TRBJ1-1; unclear D gene. Germline loops: CDR1 SEHNR, CDR2 FQNEAQ (reference sequence). The CDR3 has 15 amino acids. V lost 3 bases and J lost 4, with 15 bases in between. CDR3 loop: CASSLSTFEGTEAFF. The DNA of the CDR3 is TGTGCCAGCAGCTTGTCGACATTTGAAGGCACTGAAGCTTTCTTT.

This chain uses TRBV28 with TRBJ2-7; weak D call: TRBD2 (5 bases). Germline-derived CDR1 and CDR2 are MDHEN and SYDVKM. Trimming stripped 5 bases from V and 2 bases from J, with 13 bases between. This CDR3 has 14 residues. The CDR3 is CASSGSEITYEQYF. The CDR3 DNA is TGTGCCAGCAGTGGTAGCGAAATTACCTACGAGCAGTACTTC.

In DNA form, the CDR3 reads TGTGCCAGCAGTTTACCCCCTCCCGGGGGACCCAAATACAATGAGCAGTTCTTC. This translates into CASSLPPPGGPKYNEQFF. This rearrangement joins TRBV27 to TRBJ2-1; perhaps TRBD2 as D (6 bases). The CDR3 consists of 18 residues. CDR1 is MNHEY, CDR2 SMNVEV, per germline (reference sequence). With 2 bases removed from V and 4 bases from J, the gap between germline ends came to 21 bases.

Many counts were recorded for this clone. Written as DNA, the CDR3 is TGCGCCAGCAGCCTGGGCGAGGGCTACGAGCAGTACTTC. It specifies CASSLGEGYEQYF. The chain combines TRBV5-1 with TRBJ2-7, with D possibly TRBD2 on 5 matching bases. Trimming removed 4 bases at V and 3 bases at J, with 11 bases between. This CDR3 is 13 amino acids long. Germline V lookup: CDR1 SGHRS, CDR2 YFSETQ.

The table lists this clone with a few counts. CDR3 residues: CASRTGDRAYSNQPQHF. The CDR3 bases are TGTGCCAGTAGGACGGGAGACAGGGCATATAGCAATCAGCCCCAGCATTTT. J is TRBJ1-5 and V is TRBV19; 7 bases map to TRBD1. Germline lookup yields CDR1 LNHDA and CDR2 SQIVND (reference sequence). The CDR3 is made up of 17 amino acids. With 6 bases clipped from V and 0 bases from J, the junction kept 11 bases outside the gene matches.

This clone was detected a few times. The chain is built from TRBV7-9 and TRBJ1-5; 8 bases fit TRBD1. Losses at the gene ends were 6 bases for V and 5 bases for J; bases not matched to a gene: 9. Germline V gives CDR1 SEHNR, CDR2 FQNEAQ (reference sequence). The CDR3 has 15 amino acids. The CDR3 DNA sequence: TGTGCCAGCAGTTCATACCAGGGGGCCCATCAGCCCCAGCATTTT. This translates into CASSSYQGAHQPQHF. The full variable domain, in which reference TRBV7-9 and TRBJ1-5 provide the parts outside the CDR3, is DTGVSQNPRHKITKRGQNVTFRCDPISEHNRLYWYRQTLGQGPEFLTYFQNEAQLEKSRLLSDRFSAERPKGSFSTLEIQRTEQGDSAMYLCASSSYQGAHQPQHFGDGTRLSIL.

This clone was seen repeatedly, ten times or more. The chain uses TRBV5-4 and TRBJ2-5; D is ambiguous. The ends were cut back, 0 bases at V and 5 bases at J, with 2 bases in the middle. The CDR3 covers 11 residues. Germline loops: CDR1 SGHNT, CDR2 YYREEE (reference sequence). CDR3 coding DNA: TGTGCCAGCAGCTTGGCTGAGACCCAGTACTTC. Its translation is CASSLAETQYF.

This clone was recorded a few times. The rearrangement links TRBV7-3 to TRBJ1-2; possible D gene TRBD1, 6 bases. This CDR3 region has 14 residues. V shed 0 bases and J shed 8 bases, with 13 bases lying between them. The germline gives CDR1 SGHTA, CDR2 FQGTGA. As DNA, the CDR3 is TGTGCCAGCAGCTTAACGCCCCATCAGGGGGGCTACACCTTC. Translation: CASSLTPHQGGYTF.

This clone was observed many times. The V call is TRBV4-2, the J call TRBJ1-2; D might be TRBD1 (5 bases). With 1 base removed from V and 1 base from J, the gap between germline ends came to 7 bases. The CDR3 runs to 14 residues. CDR1 is LGHNA and CDR2 is YNFKEQ in the germline V gene. The CDR3 loop is CASSQGQLNYGYTF. Here the CDR3 DNA reads TGTGCCAGCAGCCAAGGACAGCTTAACTATGGCTACACCTTC.

This clone was counted a few times. V and J are TRBV7-9 and TRBJ2-7; D is perhaps TRBD2 (5 bases). Germline CDR1 and CDR2: SEHNR and FQNEAQ (reference sequence). Trimming took off 1 base at V and 6 bases at J, with 13 bases between the two ends. This CDR3 region has 14 residues. CDR3: CASSLEVRRGEQYF. CDR3 nucleotide sequence: TGTGCCAGCAGCTTAGAAGTGAGACGGGGCGAGCAGTACTTC.

This clone came up many times. The gene calls are TRBV7-9 and TRBJ1-4; D may be TRBD1 (5 bases). V was clipped by 8 bases and J by 5 bases, with 9 bases between them. This CDR3 is built from 12 residues. CDR1 and CDR2 from the germline V gene are SEHNR and FQNEAQ (reference sequence). CDR3 bases: TGTGCCAGCCAGGGTTCAAATGAAAAACTGTTTTTT. Translated: CASQGSNEKLFF. The full variable domain, with the rest looked up from reference TRBV7-9 and TRBJ1-4, is DTGVSQNPRHKITKRGQNVTFRCDPISEHNRLYWYRQTLGQGPEFLTYFQNEAQLEKSRLLSDRFSAERPKGSFSTLEIQRTEQGDSAMYLCASQGSNEKLFFGSGTQLSVL.

The chain carries TRBV7-2 and TRBJ1-1; 8 bases map to TRBD1. The CDR3 is made up of 15 amino acids. The V segment lost 1 base and the J segment 3 bases; nucleotides outside the gene matches: 4. Per germline, CDR1 SGHTA and CDR2 FQGNSA. The CDR3 coding sequence is TGTGCCAGCAGCTTAGGTCAGACAGGGGACACTGAAGCTTTCTTT. Protein sequence: CASSLGQTGDTEAFF. The full variable domain, rest sourced from reference TRBV7-2 and TRBJ1-1, is GAGVSQSPSNKVTEKGKDVELRCDPISGHTALYWYRQSLGQGLEFLIYFQGNSAPDKSGLPSDRFSAERTGGSVSTLTIQRTQQEDSAVYLCASSLGQTGDTEAFFGQGTRLTVV.

V and J are TRBV30 and TRBJ2-7; 7 nucleotides line up with TRBD2. Trimming at V came to 0 bases and at J to 3 bases, leaving 11 bases not matched to a gene. This CDR3 comprises 16 residues. Germline assignment: CDR1 GTSNPN and CDR2 SVGIG (reference sequence). CDR3 in DNA: TGTGCCTGGAGTGTTAGGCGGGAGACCTCTATCTACGAGCAGTACTTC. This encodes CAWSVRRETSIYEQYF. Based on the CDR3 plus reference TRBV30 and TRBJ2-7, the full variable domain is SQTIHQWPATLVQPVGSPLSLECTVEGTSNPNLYWYRQAAGRGLQLLFYSVGIGQISSEVPQNLSASRPQDRQFILSSKKLLLSDSGFYLCAWSVRRETSIYEQYFGPGTRLTVT.

This clone was picked up a small number of times. This chain links TRBV11-2 with TRBJ1-4, with D unclear. The CDR3 covers 16 residues. V shed 1 base and J shed 2 bases, with 11 bases lying between them. Looked up from germline, CDR1 is SGHAT and CDR2 is FQNNGV. The CDR3 protein is CASSLVGGSTNEKLFF. The CDR3 coding sequence is TGTGCCAGCAGCTTAGTCGGCGGAAGCACTAATGAAAAACTGTTTTTT.

This clone came up many times. The chain uses TRBV28 and TRBJ2-4; 7 bases map to TRBD1. CDR1 is MDHEN and CDR2 is SYDVKM in the germline V gene. Trimming removed 6 bases from V and 8 bases from J; junction bases left unmatched: 7. The CDR3 has 13 residues. The CDR3 protein is CASRRTGTDIQYF. CDR3 nucleotides: TGTGCCAGCAGAAGGACCGGGACAGACATTCAGTACTTC.

The gene calls are TRBV4-2 and TRBJ2-5; 10 bases align to TRBD2. The CDR3 runs 15 residues. Germline V gene sequence: CDR1 LGHNA, CDR2 YNFKEQ. V lost 8 bases to trimming and J lost 4 bases; unmatched junction nucleotides: 10. The CDR3 nucleotides read TGTGCCAGCTACCGGACTAGCGGAGGCGGAGAGACCCAGTACTTC. It translates to CASYRTSGGGETQYF.

The chain uses TRBV6-5 and TRBJ2-4, with D perhaps matching TRBD1 (6 bases). The length of the CDR3 is 15 residues. With 0 bases removed from V and 6 bases from J, the gap between germline ends came to 12 bases. Germline V CDR1 and CDR2: MNHEY, SVGAGI. As DNA, the CDR3 is TGTGCCAGCAGTTACTCGAAGGCAGGGGCAAACATTCAGTACTTC. Its translation: CASSYSKAGANIQYF.

This clone came up a few times. The rearrangement uses TRBV28 and TRBJ2-3; TRBD1 matches 7 bases. CDR1 is MDHEN, CDR2 SYDVKM, per germline. CDR3 length: 15 amino acids. The V segment lost 4 bases and the J segment 2 bases; nucleotides outside the gene matches: 6. The CDR3 sequence: CASSSNRGNTDTQYF. CDR3 DNA: TGTGCCAGCAGTTCAAACAGGGGAAACACAGATACGCAGTATTTT.

This chain connects TRBV6-1 to TRBJ1-2; 7 bases are a match to TRBD1. Trimming took 4 bases from V and 4 from J; bases not matched to a gene: 3. CDR3 length: 13 amino acids. Germline loops: CDR1 MNHNS, CDR2 SASEGT. CDR3 bases: TGTGCCAGCAGTGGACAGGGAACCTATGGCTACACCTTC. Encoded protein: CASSGQGTYGYTF.

This clone was picked up one time. This chain links TRBV27 with TRBJ2-4, with D possibly TRBD1 on 6 matching bases. Deletions cut 0 bases from V and 2 bases from J, with 11 bases between. CDR1 is MNHEY, CDR2 SMNVEV, per germline (reference sequence). The CDR3 is 16 amino acids. The CDR3 DNA reads TGTGCCAGCAGTTTATCCAGGGGCAATACCAAAAACATTCAGTACTTC. It yields the protein CASSLSRGNTKNIQYF.

The V gene is TRBV4-3, the J gene TRBJ2-7; tentatively, D is TRBD2 (7 bases). V was trimmed by 1 base and J by 0 bases, leaving 10 bases between them. This CDR3 region has 15 residues. Germline V gene sequence: CDR1 LGHNA, CDR2 YSLEER. The CDR3 sequence: CASSQVGGGSYEQYF. In DNA, the CDR3 is TGCGCCAGCAGCCAAGTGGGAGGGGGCTCCTACGAGCAGTACTTC.